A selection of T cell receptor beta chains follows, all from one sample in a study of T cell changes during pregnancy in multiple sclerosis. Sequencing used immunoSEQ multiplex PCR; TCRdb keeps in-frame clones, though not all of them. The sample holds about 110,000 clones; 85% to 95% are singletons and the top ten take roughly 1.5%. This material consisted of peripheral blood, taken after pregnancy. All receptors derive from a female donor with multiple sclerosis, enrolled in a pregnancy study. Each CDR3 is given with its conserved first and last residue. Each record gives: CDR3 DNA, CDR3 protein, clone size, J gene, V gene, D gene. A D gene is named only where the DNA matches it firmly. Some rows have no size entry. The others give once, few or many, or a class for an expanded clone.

TGTGCCAGCAGCTTAGATGCGGGGGGCTTTGGCTACACCTTC CASSLDAGGFGYTF NA TRBJ1-2 TRBV11-2 NA
TGTGCCAGCGCGAACCGGGGGACTGAAGCTTTCTTT CASANRGTEAFF NA TRBJ1-1 TRBV7-9 NA
TGTGCCAGCAGTCAGGGTTTCTACGAGCAGTACTTC CASSQGFYEQYF NA TRBJ2-7 TRBV6-6 NA
TGTGCCAGCAGCCCCGGGACAGGGAGGGAGGACTATGGCTACACCTTC CASSPGTGREDYGYTF NA TRBJ1-2 TRBV7-2 TRBD1
TGTGCCAGCAGCTTCGGACACTCCTACGAGCAGTACTTC CASSFGHSYEQYF NA TRBJ2-7 TRBV5-6 NA
TGCGCCAGCAGCCCCGATTGGGACAGCCCTTATGGCTACACCTTC CASSPDWDSPYGYTF few TRBJ1-2 TRBV5-1 TRBD1
TGCGCCACCAGGACGATACCGGGACAGAGCTCCTACGAGCAGTACTTC CATRTIPGQSSYEQYF NA TRBJ2-7 TRBV5-1 TRBD1
TGTGCCAGCAGCTTGGGACTACGCTGGTACAATGAGCAGTTCTTC CASSLGLRWYNEQFF NA TRBJ2-1 TRBV5-8 NA
TGTGCTAGTGGTTTGGGGATTCGGGCTGAAGCTTTCTTT CASGLGIRAEAFF once TRBJ1-1 TRBV12-5 NA
TGTGCCAGCAGTGACAGTAACTATGGCTACACCTTC CASSDSNYGYTF NA TRBJ1-2 TRBV6-1 NA
TGTGCCAGCTCACCCCGAGGGGGCGAGGTCTATGGCTACACCTTC CASSPRGGEVYGYTF NA TRBJ1-2 TRBV18 TRBD1
TGTGCCAGCAGGGGGACTTCCTACGAGCAGTACTTC CASRGTSYEQYF NA TRBJ2-7 TRBV11-2 NA
TGTGCCTGGAGTGTGAGGGGGGGACCATCCGAGCAGTACTTC CAWSVRGGPSEQYF NA TRBJ2-7 TRBV30 NA
TGTGCCAGCTCACTGCCGGGGACAGCTGGAAACACCATATATTTT CASSLPGTAGNTIYF NA TRBJ1-3 TRBV18 TRBD1
TGCGCCAGCAGCCAGACCCCGACAGACATGAACACTGAAGCTTTCTTT CASSQTPTDMNTEAFF NA TRBJ1-1 TRBV4-1 NA
TGTGCCAGCAGTCAGGACAGGTACCAAGAGACCCAGTACTTC CASSQDRYQETQYF NA TRBJ2-5 TRBV2 TRBD1
TGTGCCTGGAGTCCCTATAACACCGGGGAGCTGTTTTTT CAWSPYNTGELFF NA TRBJ2-2 TRBV30 NA
TGTGCCAGCAGTTACTGGCAGGGGGGAAACACTGAAGCTTTCTTT CASSYWQGGNTEAFF NA TRBJ1-1 TRBV6-5 TRBD1
TGTGCCAGCAGCCAGGACTGGGGGGGGGCTACCGGGGAGCTGTTTTTT CASSQDWGGATGELFF once TRBJ2-2 TRBV4-2 NA
TGTGCCAGCAGTTCGGGACTCTCGAACACCGGGGAGCTGTTTTTT CASSSGLSNTGELFF NA TRBJ2-2 TRBV7-9 NA
TGTGCCACGACGACAGGGAACAATCAGCCCCAGCATTTT CATTTGNNQPQHF once TRBJ1-5 TRBV15 TRBD1
TGTGCCAGCAGACAAGGACATCCTCCCTCCTCTGGAAACACCATATATTTT CASRQGHPPSSGNTIYF NA TRBJ1-3 TRBV7-3 NA
TGTGCCAGCAGTTTTGGTAGCGGGAAATACGAGCAGTACTTC CASSFGSGKYEQYF once TRBJ2-7 TRBV27 TRBD2
TGCGCCAGCAGCTTGGACCCGGGACAGGCTTACGATGGCTACACCTTC CASSLDPGQAYDGYTF NA TRBJ1-2 TRBV5-1 TRBD1
TGTGCCACCAGCAGAGATAGCGCCTTGGAGGGCTACACCTTC CATSRDSALEGYTF NA TRBJ1-2 TRBV15 NA
TGTGCCAGCGTCGGGGGGTCCTCCTACAATGAGCAGTTCTTC CASVGGSSYNEQFF once TRBJ2-1 TRBV5-5 TRBD2
TGTGCCAGCAGTTCCTTAGCGGGAGGCGCGGATACGCAGTATTTT CASSSLAGGADTQYF NA TRBJ2-3 TRBV6-4 TRBD2
TGTGCCAGCAGCGTCACAGGAATGAACACTGAAGCTTTCTTT CASSVTGMNTEAFF NA TRBJ1-1 TRBV7-6 NA
TGTGCCAGCAACACACCGCCTCCGGGTATGAACACTGAAGCTTTCTTT CASNTPPPGMNTEAFF NA TRBJ1-1 TRBV28 NA
TGTGCCTGGAGTTTGGCGGTTAGCACAGATACGCAGTATTTT CAWSLAVSTDTQYF NA TRBJ2-3 TRBV30 NA
TGTGCCAGCAGTTACGTGACAGGGGAAGGCTACACCTTC CASSYVTGEGYTF NA TRBJ1-2 TRBV6-6 TRBD1
TGTGCCAGCTCACGGCCGGGACAGGGGATCACTGAAGCTTTCTTT CASSRPGQGITEAFF NA TRBJ1-1 TRBV18 TRBD1
TGCAGCGTTGCAACAGGGGGCGCGAATGGCTACACCTTC CSVATGGANGYTF NA TRBJ1-2 TRBV29-1 TRBD1
TGCGCCAGCAGCTTGCCGGGACAGGGAGAGGCCGAGCAGTACTTC CASSLPGQGEAEQYF NA TRBJ2-7 TRBV5-1 TRBD1
TGTGCCACCAGCAGAGATTATGACACCACCTACGAGCAGTACTTC CATSRDYDTTYEQYF NA TRBJ2-7 TRBV15 NA
TGCGCCAGCAGCTGGGGGGTGGGTCAGGGTCGCGAGCAGTTCTTC CASSWGVGQGREQFF NA TRBJ2-1 TRBV5-1 NA
TGTGCCAGCATTCCACAGGGGTATAGCAATCAGCCCCAGCATTTT CASIPQGYSNQPQHF NA TRBJ1-5 TRBV6-1 TRBD1
TGCGCCAGCTCCTCCCGGTCAGGGGACTATGGCTACACCTTC CASSSRSGDYGYTF NA TRBJ1-2 TRBV5-1 NA
TGTGCCAGCAGCTTCGTAGGGGGCGCGGGTGAAAAACTGTTTTTT CASSFVGGAGEKLFF many TRBJ1-4 TRBV5-5 TRBD1
TGTGCCATCAGTGAGGGACAGGGAGGGACTGAAGCTTTCTTT CAISEGQGGTEAFF NA TRBJ1-1 TRBV10-3 TRBD1
TGTGCCAGTAGCAGGGGACAGGTTAATGAAAAACTGTTTTTT CASSRGQVNEKLFF NA TRBJ1-4 TRBV7-9 TRBD1
TGTGCCAGCGGCGGACTCCGCGTGACGGGATTTTATGGCTACACCTTC CASGGLRVTGFYGYTF NA TRBJ1-2 TRBV27 NA
TGTGCCTGGAGCGGGGGAAACAATCAGCCCCAGCATTTT CAWSGGNNQPQHF few TRBJ1-5 TRBV30 NA
TGTGCCAGCAGCCCTGATGGCATGAACACCGGGGAGCTGTTTTTT CASSPDGMNTGELFF NA TRBJ2-2 TRBV5-4 NA
TGTGCCAGCTCACCAGTTCTAGCGGGGGGGCCAGCAGATACGCAGTATTTT CASSPVLAGGPADTQYF NA TRBJ2-3 TRBV18 TRBD2
TGTGCCAGCAGTGGGTCAGGAGGGACGGGCTCACCCCTCCACTTT CASSGSGGTGSPLHF once TRBJ1-6 TRBV6-1 NA
TGTGCCAGCAGCTTAGAAAGACAGAGGAATGAAAAACTGTTTTTT CASSLERQRNEKLFF NA TRBJ1-4 TRBV7-6 NA
TGTGCCAGCAGCCCGCGGGGGGCGCTCGGAACTGAAGCTTTCTTT CASSPRGALGTEAFF NA TRBJ1-1 TRBV6-5 NA
TGTGCCAGCAGGCCTCCCACTAGCGCCGGGGAGCTGTTTTTT CASRPPTSAGELFF NA TRBJ2-2 TRBV2 TRBD2
TGTGCCACCAGCAGGCCCGGGGAAGTGGCTAGCACAGATACGCAGTATTTT CATSRPGEVASTDTQYF NA TRBJ2-3 TRBV15 NA
TGTGCCAGCTCAGTTAGACAGGCTTCGAACACCGGGGAGCTGTTTTTT CASSVRQASNTGELFF NA TRBJ2-2 TRBV18 NA
TGTGCCAGCAGCTTATCCTCAGGCCTGACCTACGAGCAGTACTTC CASSLSSGLTYEQYF NA TRBJ2-7 TRBV7-9 NA
TGTGCCAGCAGTCCCTACGGACAGGGGGTTTCCTACGAGCAGTACTTC CASSPYGQGVSYEQYF NA TRBJ2-7 TRBV27 TRBD1
TGTGCCAGCAGCTTCGTGGACAGTAATCAGCCCCAGCATTTT CASSFVDSNQPQHF NA TRBJ1-5 TRBV7-9 NA
TGTGCCAGCAGTGACAGGGTCGGCACTGAAGCTTTCTTT CASSDRVGTEAFF few TRBJ1-1 TRBV6-6 TRBD1
TGTGCCAGCAGACCCGACAGGGCCGGCACAGATACGCAGTATTTT CASRPDRAGTDTQYF NA TRBJ2-3 TRBV6-6 TRBD1
TGTGCCAGCAGCAAAGTAGGAACCAGGGCAGGCACTGAAGCTTTCTTT CASSKVGTRAGTEAFF NA TRBJ1-1 TRBV21-1 NA
TGTGCCAGCAGTTTACGGCCAGGGGGTGTGAAAGAGACCCAGTACTTC CASSLRPGGVKETQYF NA TRBJ2-5 TRBV27 TRBD1
TGCGCCAGCAGCTCTCCCGATCCACTAGCGGGGGCCCTCAGCTCCTACAATGAGCAGTTCTTC CASSSPDPLAGALSSYNEQFF NA TRBJ2-1 TRBV4-1 TRBD2